This TCR beta chain was sequenced for a study of beta chain features in type 1 diabetes. General observations from the study: Naive, central memory and Treg TCRB repertoires seemed to resemble each other more closely in patients than they did in healthy donors. Cells with high TCR expression could be over-represented when cDNA is sequenced. The question of HLA type influencing TCRB rearrangement was one that remained unresolved here.

With respect to this clone: Its antigen is as yet unknown.

The sequenced template was cDNA made from the entire isolated RNA. About 3.7 million reads per sample were averaged for naive, central memory and regulatory samples. The data were produced by immunoSEQ multiplex PCR, yet TCRdb's version contains in-frame clones alone and is incomplete. The table records around 300,000 clones, roughly 8% of them present only once. The source of this sequence is a woman between 18 and 29 years old in good health. The sequenced sample consisted of central memory CD4+ T cells from blood.

CDR3 region: CASSHTPTVNQPQHF. CDR3 DNA sequence: TGTGCCAGCAGCCATACACCGACAGTAAATCAGCCCCAGCATTTT. The chain uses TRBV4-2 and TRBJ1-5, with D possibly TRBD1 on 5 matching bases. The CDR3 runs to 15 residues. The V gene's germline CDR1 is LGHNA and CDR2 YNFKEQ. V was pared by 3 bases and J by 4 bases, with 13 bases between.